The T cell receptor (beta chain) under discussion was sequenced for a study of shared clonotypes between healthy human individuals. The repertoire was sequenced with immunoSEQ multiplex PCR; TCRdb's copy has only in-frame clones and lacks some. The data contain 2 million to 2.5 million clones, 92% of them seen just once; the ten biggest clones take up approximately 0.41%. Study-level results: At large depth, rarefaction still showed sorted-subset sequencing to be incomplete.

The germline V gene has CDR1 SGHTA and CDR2 FQGNSA. Trimming removed 2 bases from V and 6 bases from J; junction bases left unmatched: 2. The CDR3 is made up of 14 amino acids. A note on this clone: What it binds is not known.

The sequence derives from a man aged 18 to 29 in good health. Some clones in this sample may be carry-over from other donors' samples. Sequenced input: naive CD4+ T cells from PBMCs. Subset indicated: CD45RA+ positively selected. V is TRBV7-2 and J is TRBJ2-7; 12 nucleotides match TRBD2. The chain's CDR3 is CASSLQGLAGEQYF. The CDR3 coding sequence is TGTGCCAGCAGCTTACAGGGACTAGCGGGCGAGCAGTACTTC.